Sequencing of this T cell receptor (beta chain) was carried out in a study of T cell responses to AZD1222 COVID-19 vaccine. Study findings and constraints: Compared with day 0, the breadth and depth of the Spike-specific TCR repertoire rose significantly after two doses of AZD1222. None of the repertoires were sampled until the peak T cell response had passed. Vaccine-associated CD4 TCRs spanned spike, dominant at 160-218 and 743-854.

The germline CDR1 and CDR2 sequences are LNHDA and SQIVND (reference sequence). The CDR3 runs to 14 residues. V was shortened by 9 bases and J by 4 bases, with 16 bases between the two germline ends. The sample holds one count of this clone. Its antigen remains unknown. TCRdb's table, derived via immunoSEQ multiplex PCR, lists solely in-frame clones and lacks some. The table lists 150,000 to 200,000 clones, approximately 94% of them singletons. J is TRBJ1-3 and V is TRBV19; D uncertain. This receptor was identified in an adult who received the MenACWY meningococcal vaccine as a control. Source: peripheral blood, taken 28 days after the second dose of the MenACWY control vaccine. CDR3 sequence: CASKPQTGGNTIYF. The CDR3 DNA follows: TGTGCCAGCAAGCCACAAACGGGGGGAAACACCATATATTTT.